The T cell receptor beta chain described here comes from a study of cytotoxic CD8 clonotypes in ibrutinib-treated CLL. Looking at the study overall: Recorded responses included approximately 25 partial and 2 complete; following median roughly 74 months, roughly 15 stayed remitted and roughly twelve progressed.

Sequenced by immunoSEQ multiplex PCR; TCRdb stores in-frame clones only, minus some. The sample has nearly 300,000 clones, approximately 76% seen once. This CDR3 is 14 amino acids long. Germline V gene data show CDR1 as MNHEY and CDR2 as SVGAGI. The ends lost 0 bases at V and 3 bases at J; junction bases unmatched: 2. Sequenced material: PBMCs, taken at disease progression, from a patient treated with ibrutinib. The chain recombines TRBV6-5 with TRBJ2-7; TRBD2 agrees at 7 bases. This receptor was taken from a human donor with chronic lymphocytic leukemia. As DNA, the CDR3 is TGTGCCAGCAGTTACTCGGCTAGCGGCTACGAGCAGTACTTC. Its protein is CASSYSASGYEQYF.